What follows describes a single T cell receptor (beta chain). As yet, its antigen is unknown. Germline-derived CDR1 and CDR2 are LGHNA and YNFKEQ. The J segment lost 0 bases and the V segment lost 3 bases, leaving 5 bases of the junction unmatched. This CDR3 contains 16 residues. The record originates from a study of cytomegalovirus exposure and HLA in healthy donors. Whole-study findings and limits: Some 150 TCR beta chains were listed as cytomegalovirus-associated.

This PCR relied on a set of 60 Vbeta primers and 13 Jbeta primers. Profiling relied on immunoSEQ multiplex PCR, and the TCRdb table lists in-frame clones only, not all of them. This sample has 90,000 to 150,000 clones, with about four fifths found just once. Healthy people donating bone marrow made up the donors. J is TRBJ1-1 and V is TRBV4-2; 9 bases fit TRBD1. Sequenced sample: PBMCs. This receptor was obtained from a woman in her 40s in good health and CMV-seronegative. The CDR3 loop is CASSQAGQGMNTEAFF. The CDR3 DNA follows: TGTGCCAGCAGCCAGGCGGGACAGGGCATGAACACTGAAGCTTTCTTT.